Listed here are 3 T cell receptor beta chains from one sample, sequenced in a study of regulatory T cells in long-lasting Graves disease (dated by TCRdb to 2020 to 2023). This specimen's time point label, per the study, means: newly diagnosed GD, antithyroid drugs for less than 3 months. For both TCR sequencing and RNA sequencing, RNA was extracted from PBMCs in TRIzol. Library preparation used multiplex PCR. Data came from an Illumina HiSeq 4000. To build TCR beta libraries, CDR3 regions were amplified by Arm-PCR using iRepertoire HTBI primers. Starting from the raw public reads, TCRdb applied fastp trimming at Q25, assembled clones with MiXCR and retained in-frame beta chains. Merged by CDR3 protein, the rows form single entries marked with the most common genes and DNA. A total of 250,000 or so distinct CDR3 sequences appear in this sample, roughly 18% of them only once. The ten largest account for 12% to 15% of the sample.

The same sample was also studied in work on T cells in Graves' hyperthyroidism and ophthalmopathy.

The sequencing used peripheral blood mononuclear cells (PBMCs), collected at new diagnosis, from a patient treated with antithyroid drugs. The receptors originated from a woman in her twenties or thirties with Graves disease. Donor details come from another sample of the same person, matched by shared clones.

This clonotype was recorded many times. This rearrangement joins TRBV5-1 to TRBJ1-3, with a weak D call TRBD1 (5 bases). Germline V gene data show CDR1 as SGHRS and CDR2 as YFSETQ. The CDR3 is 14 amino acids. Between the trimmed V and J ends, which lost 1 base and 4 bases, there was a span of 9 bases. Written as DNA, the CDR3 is TGCGCCAGCAGCTTGAGAGGGGAAGGAAACACCATATATTTT. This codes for CASSLRGEGNTIYF.

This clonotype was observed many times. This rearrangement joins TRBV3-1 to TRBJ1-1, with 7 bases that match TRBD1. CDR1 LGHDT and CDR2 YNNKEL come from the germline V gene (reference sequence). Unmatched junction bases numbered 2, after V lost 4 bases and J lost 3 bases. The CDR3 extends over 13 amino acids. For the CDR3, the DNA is TGTGCCAGCAGCCCAGGGGGGCACACTGAAGCTTTCTTT. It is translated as CASSPGGHTEAFF. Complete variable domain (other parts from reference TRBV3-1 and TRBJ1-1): DTAVSQTPKYLVTQMGNDKSIKCEQNLGHDTMYWYKQDSKKFLKIMFSYNNKELIINETVPNRFSPKSPDKAHLNLHINSLELGDSAVYFCASSPGGHTEAFFGQGTRLTVV.

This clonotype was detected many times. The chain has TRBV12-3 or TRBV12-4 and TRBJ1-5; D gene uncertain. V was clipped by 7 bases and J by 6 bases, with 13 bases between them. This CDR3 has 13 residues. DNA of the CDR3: TGTGCCAGCACCCCCCGGGGTTCTCAGCCCCAGCATTTT. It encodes CASTPRGSQPQHF.